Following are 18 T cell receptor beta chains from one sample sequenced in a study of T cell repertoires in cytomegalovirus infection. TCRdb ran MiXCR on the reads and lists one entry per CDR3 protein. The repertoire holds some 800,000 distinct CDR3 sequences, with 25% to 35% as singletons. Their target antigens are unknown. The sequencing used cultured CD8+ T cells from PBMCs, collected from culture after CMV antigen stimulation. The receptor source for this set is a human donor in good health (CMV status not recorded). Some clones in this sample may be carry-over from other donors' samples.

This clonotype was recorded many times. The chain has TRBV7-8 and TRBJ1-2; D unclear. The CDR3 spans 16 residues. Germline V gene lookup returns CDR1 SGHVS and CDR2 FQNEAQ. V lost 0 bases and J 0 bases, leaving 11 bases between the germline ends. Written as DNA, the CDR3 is TGTGCCAGCAGCTTAGCGTTTTCCCGTGCTAACTATGGCTACACCTTC. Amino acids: CASSLAFSRANYGYTF.

CDR3 sequence: CASSQVSAGRAPPNQDTEAFF. The CDR3 DNA follows: TGCGCCAGCAGCCAAGTTAGTGCAGGGCGAGCCCCCCCAAATCAGGACACTGAAGCTTTCTTT. This chain links TRBV4-3 with TRBJ1-1; D may be TRBD1 (5 bases). The CDR3 has 21 residues. Germline CDR1 LGHNA, CDR2 YSLEER. Trimming removed 1 base at V and 3 bases at J, with 30 bases between.

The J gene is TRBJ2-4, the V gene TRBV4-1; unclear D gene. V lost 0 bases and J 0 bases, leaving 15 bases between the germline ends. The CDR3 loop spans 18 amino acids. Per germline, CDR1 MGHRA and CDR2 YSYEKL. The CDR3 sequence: CASSQEAVTLLAKNIQYF. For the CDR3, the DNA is TGCGCCAGCAGCCAAGAGGCAGTTACCCTTCTAGCCAAAAACATTCAGTACTTC.

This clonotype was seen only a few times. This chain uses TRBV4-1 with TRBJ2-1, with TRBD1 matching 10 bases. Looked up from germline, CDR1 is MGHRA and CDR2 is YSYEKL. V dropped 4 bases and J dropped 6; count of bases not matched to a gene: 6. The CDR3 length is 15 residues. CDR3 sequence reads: CASSLRDRGANEQFF. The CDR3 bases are TGCGCCAGCAGCCTCCGGGACAGGGGTGCCAATGAGCAGTTCTTC.

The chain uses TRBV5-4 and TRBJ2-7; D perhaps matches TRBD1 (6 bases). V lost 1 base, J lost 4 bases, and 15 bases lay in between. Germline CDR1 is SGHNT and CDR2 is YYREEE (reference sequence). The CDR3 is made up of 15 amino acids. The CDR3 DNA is TGTGCCAGCAGCTTGCTTCCAGGGGCTGCGTACGAGCAGTACGTC. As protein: CASSLLPGAAYEQYV.

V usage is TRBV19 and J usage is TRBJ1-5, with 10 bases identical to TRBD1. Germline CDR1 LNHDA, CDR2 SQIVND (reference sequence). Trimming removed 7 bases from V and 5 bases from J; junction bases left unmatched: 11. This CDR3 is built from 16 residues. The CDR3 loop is CASMVAPGQGHQPQHF. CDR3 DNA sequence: TGTGCCAGTATGGTCGCACCGGGACAGGGGCATCAGCCCCAGCATTTT.

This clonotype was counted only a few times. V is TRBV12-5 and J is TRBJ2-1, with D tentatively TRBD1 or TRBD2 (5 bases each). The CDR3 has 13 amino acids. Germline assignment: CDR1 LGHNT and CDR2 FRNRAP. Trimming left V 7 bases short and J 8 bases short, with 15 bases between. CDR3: CASAEGRGYEQFF. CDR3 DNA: TGTGCTAGTGCCGAGGGTCGGGGCTATGAGCAGTTCTTC. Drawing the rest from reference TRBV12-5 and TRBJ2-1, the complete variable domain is DARVTQTPRHKVTEMGQEVTMRCQPILGHNTVFWYRQTMMQGLELLAYFRNRAPLDDSGMPKDRFSAEMPDATLATLKIQPSEPRDSAVYFCASAEGRGYEQFFGPGTRLTVL.

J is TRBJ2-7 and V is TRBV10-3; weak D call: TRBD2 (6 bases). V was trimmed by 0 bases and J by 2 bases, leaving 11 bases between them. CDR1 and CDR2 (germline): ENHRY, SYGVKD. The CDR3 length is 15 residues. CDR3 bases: TGTGCCATCAGTGAGTCGAAACTAGCAACCTACGAGCAGTACTTC. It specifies CAISESKLATYEQYF.

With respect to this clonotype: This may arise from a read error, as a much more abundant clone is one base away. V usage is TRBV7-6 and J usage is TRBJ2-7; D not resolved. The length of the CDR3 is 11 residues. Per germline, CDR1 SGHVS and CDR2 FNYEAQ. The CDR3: CASWAPYEQYF. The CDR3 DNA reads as TGTGCAAGCTGGGCTCCCTACGAGCAGTACTTC.

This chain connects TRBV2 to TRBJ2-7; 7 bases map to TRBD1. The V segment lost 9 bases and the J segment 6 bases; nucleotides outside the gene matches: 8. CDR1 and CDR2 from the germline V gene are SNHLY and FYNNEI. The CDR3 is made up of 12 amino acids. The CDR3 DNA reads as TGTGCCAGTTTAAAAGGGGGCGCCGAGCAGTACTTC. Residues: CASLKGGAEQYF.

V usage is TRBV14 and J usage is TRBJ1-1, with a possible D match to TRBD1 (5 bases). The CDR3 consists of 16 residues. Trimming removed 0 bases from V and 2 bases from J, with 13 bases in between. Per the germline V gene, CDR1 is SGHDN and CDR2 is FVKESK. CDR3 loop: CASSQDRRVGNTEAFF. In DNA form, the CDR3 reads TGTGCCAGCAGCCAAGATCGCAGGGTCGGCAACACTGAAGCTTTCTTT.

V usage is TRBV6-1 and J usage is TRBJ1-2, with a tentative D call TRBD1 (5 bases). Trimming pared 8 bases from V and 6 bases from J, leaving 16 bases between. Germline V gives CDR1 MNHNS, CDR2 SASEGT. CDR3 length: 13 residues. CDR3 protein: CASSIRGDHGYTF. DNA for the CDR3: TGTGCCAGCTCAATCCGGGGGGATCATGGCTACACCTTC.

CDR3 region: CASSLGAEREQYV. The CDR3 nucleotides are TGTGCCAGCAGTTTAGGTGCGGAGCGGGAGCAGTACGTC. V gene TRBV27 combines with J gene TRBJ2-7; a weak D match, TRBD2 (5 bases). The CDR3 totals 13 residues. V shed 2 bases and J shed 7 bases, with 12 bases lying between them. Per germline, CDR1 MNHEY and CDR2 SMNVEV (reference sequence).

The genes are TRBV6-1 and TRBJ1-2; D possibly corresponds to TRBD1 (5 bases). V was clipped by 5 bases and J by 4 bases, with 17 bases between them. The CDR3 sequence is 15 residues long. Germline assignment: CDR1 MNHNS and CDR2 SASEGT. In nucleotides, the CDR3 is TGTGCCAGCAGTTACGCTGGGGACCTCCTCTATGGCTACACCTTC. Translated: CASSYAGDLLYGYTF.

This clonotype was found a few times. CDR3 in amino acids: CASSTEDYEQYF. The DNA for the CDR3 is TGTGCCAGCAGCACAGAAGACTACGAGCAGTACTTC. This rearrangement joins TRBV7-8 to TRBJ2-7; D gene ambiguous. Germline CDR1 SGHVS, CDR2 FQNEAQ. Trimming pared 5 bases from V and 3 bases from J, leaving 8 bases between. This CDR3 spans 12 amino acids.

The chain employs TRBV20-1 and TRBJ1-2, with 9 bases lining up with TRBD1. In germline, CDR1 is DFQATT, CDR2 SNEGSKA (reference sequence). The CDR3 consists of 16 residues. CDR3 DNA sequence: TGCAGCCCCAAAGGGGACAGGGAACTTACGAACTATGGCTACACCTTC. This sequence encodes CSPKGDRELTNYGYTF.

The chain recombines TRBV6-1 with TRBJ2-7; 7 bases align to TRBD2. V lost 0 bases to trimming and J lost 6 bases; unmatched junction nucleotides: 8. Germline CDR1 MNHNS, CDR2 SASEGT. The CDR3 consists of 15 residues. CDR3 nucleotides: TGTGCCAGCAGTGAAGCTTGGCAGGGAGGGGTCGAGCAGTACTTC. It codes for CASSEAWQGGVEQYF.

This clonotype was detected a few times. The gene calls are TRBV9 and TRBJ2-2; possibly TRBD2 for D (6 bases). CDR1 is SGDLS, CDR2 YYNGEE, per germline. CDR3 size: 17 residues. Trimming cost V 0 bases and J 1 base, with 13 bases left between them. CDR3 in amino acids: CASSVDPGRKNTGELFF. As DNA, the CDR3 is TGTGCCAGCAGCGTAGACCCCGGGAGAAAGAACACCGGGGAGCTGTTTTTT.